The 20 T cell receptor beta chains below were found in one sample sequenced in a study of metastatic and nonmetastatic thyroid tumors. Before thyroid surgery, none of the patients had received any treatment. TCRdb reanalyzed the PCR reads via MiXCR. The sample lists 15,000 to 20,000 clones, roughly 26% occurring once. The sequenced sample consisted of tumor tissue. These receptors were taken from a female donor with papillary thyroid cancer or a benign thyroid nodule (not recorded which). Some clones in this sample may be carry-over from other donors' samples.

This clone was observed at least ten times. The V gene is TRBV20-1, the J gene TRBJ2-2, with D possibly being TRBD2 (6 bases). The germline V gene encodes CDR1 DFQATT and CDR2 SNEGSKA (reference sequence). CDR3 length: 15 residues. Trimming pared 5 bases from V and 4 bases from J, leaving 17 bases between. Written as DNA, the CDR3 is TGCAGTGCTCCCCCCTGGGACTCCAGCACCGGGGAGCTGTTTTTT. It encodes CSAPPWDSSTGELFF.

A few counts support this clone. The chain couples TRBV10-1 to TRBJ2-1; D not certain. The germline gives CDR1 WNHNN, CDR2 SYGVQD (reference sequence). V was shortened by 0 bases and J by 6 bases, with 9 bases between the two germline ends. The CDR3 length is 14 residues. CDR3 region: CASSESYRFNEQFF. CDR3 DNA sequence: TGCGCCAGCAGTGAGTCATATCGGTTCAATGAGCAGTTCTTC.

This chain connects TRBV10-3 to TRBJ2-3; TRBD1 or TRBD2 may be the D gene (5 bases each). CDR3 length: 19 amino acids. Germline V lookup: CDR1 ENHRY, CDR2 SYGVKD. V was pared by 6 bases and J by 2 bases, with 27 bases between. The CDR3 spells CAISISSFESRGDTDTQYF. The CDR3 bases are TGTGCCATCAGCATCTCTTCTTTCGAGTCTAGAGGGGACACAGATACGCAGTATTTT.

This clone was counted at least ten times. This rearrangement joins TRBV25-1 to TRBJ1-1; TRBD1 might be the D (6 bases). Germline V gene data show CDR1 as MGHDK and CDR2 as SYGVNS. With 2 bases removed from V and 1 base from J, the gap between germline ends came to 17 bases. This CDR3 is 17 amino acids long. The CDR3 spells CASSETSSGVGNTEAFF. The CDR3 region has the DNA TGTGCCAGCAGTGAAACGAGCTCAGGGGTTGGGAACACTGAAGCTTTCTTT.

This clone ranks as medium-sized. The rearrangement joins TRBV18 to TRBJ1-1; D is unclear. The CDR3 totals 14 residues. From germline, CDR1 is KGHSH and CDR2 LQKENI. V lost 0 bases to trimming and J lost 6 bases, with 11 bases between them. As DNA, the CDR3 is TGTGCCAGCTCACCACCGTCGTTCGAGTCTGAAGCTTTCTTT. Translated: CASSPPSFESEAFF.

V usage is TRBV11-3 and J usage is TRBJ2-1; 7 nucleotides match TRBD1. V was clipped by 4 bases and J by 6 bases; unmatched bases: 6. The germline gives CDR1 SGHNT, CDR2 YENEEA. This CDR3 has 14 amino acids. CDR3 amino acids: CASSSRDSPNEQFF. The CDR3 DNA reads TGTGCCAGCAGCTCTCGGGACAGTCCCAATGAGCAGTTCTTC.

Of note for this clone: Given a much more abundant clone one base away, this may be a read error. This chain joins TRBV30 and TRBJ1-2, with D hard to call. Germline V lookup: CDR1 GTSNPN, CDR2 SVGIG (reference sequence). The V end lost 0 bases, the J end lost 12 bases, and 14 bases lay between the germline ends. The CDR3 spans 12 residues. The CDR3: CAWSVVNGWHTF. The CDR3 region has the DNA TGTGCCTGGAGTGTAGTCAACGGGTGGCACACCTTC.

This clone was seen many times. The chain carries TRBV28 and TRBJ1-1; D not resolved. V was shortened by 5 bases and J by 3 bases, with 13 bases between the two germline ends. The CDR3 is made up of 14 amino acids. Germline CDR1 and CDR2: MDHEN and SYDVKM. CDR3 in amino acids: CASSPHNSYTEAFF. Written as DNA, the CDR3 is TGTGCCAGCAGTCCACACAATTCTTACACTGAAGCTTTCTTT.

The V gene is TRBV11-2, the J gene TRBJ2-1; 8 bases fit TRBD2. The CDR3 is made up of 15 amino acids. Germline V CDR1 and CDR2: SGHAT, FQNNGV. V was clipped by 3 bases and J by 10 bases; unmatched bases: 11. CDR3 DNA sequence: TGTGCCAGCAGCTTTAGCGGGGTGCAGGGTAAGGAGCAGTTCTTC. Translation gives CASSFSGVQGKEQFF.

This clone was picked up a small number of times. A junction boundary mismatches the germline segment, possibly from a read error. The V gene is TRBV6-4, the J gene TRBJ2-3; 10 nucleotides line up with TRBD1. The CDR3 is made up of 18 amino acids. Germline V gene sequence: CDR1 MRHNA, CDR2 SNTAGT. CDR3 sequence reads: CASSDSNPGTGDADKQYF. The CDR3 DNA reads as TGTGCCAGCAGTGACTCGAACCCCGGGACAGGGGACGCAGATAAGCAGTATTTT.

There are many counts of this clone. The chain joins TRBV6-5 to TRBJ2-1, with 10 bases lining up with TRBD2. The length of the CDR3 is 17 residues. The V segment lost 4 bases and the J segment 8 bases; nucleotides outside the gene matches: 14. The germline CDR1 and CDR2 sequences are MNHEY and SVGAGI. CDR3 in DNA: TGTGCCAGCAGTTCGGTTCGCGGGGTAGCGGGGGGCTATGAGCAGTTCTTC. Its translation: CASSSVRGVAGGYEQFF.

This clone was counted many times. The V gene is TRBV18, the J gene TRBJ1-5; 7 bases agree with TRBD1. V gave up 3 bases and J gave up 4 bases; unmatched junction bases: 6. The CDR3 has 15 amino acids. Germline assignment: CDR1 KGHSH and CDR2 LQKENI. CDR3 in amino acids: CASSPLGTANQPQHF. The CDR3 coding sequence is TGTGCCAGCTCACCTCTGGGGACAGCTAATCAGCCCCAGCATTTT.

This clone appeared a few times. J is TRBJ2-7 and V is TRBV12-3 or TRBV12-4; D gene unclear. Trimming shortened V by 5 bases and J by 5 bases, and 16 bases separated the two germline ends. The CDR3 is 14 amino acids. This chain's CDR3 is CASSHPGQRDEQYF. In DNA form, the CDR3 reads TGTGCCAGCAGTCACCCGGGCCAACGGGACGAGCAGTACTTC.

V and J are TRBV6-1 and TRBJ2-7; 10 bases are a match to TRBD2. The CDR3 sequence is 12 residues long. Looked up from germline, CDR1 is MNHNS and CDR2 is SASEGT. The V gene end was trimmed by 6 bases and the J gene end by 5 bases; junction bases not matched to a gene: 1. Written as DNA, the CDR3 is TGTGCCAGCAGAGCGGGGGGGGACGAGCAGTACTTC. Translated, it gives CASRAGGDEQYF.

This clone was detected many times. This chain links TRBV29-1 with TRBJ2-4; 8 bases agree with TRBD2. Germline-derived CDR1 and CDR2 are SQVTM and ANQGSEA. The CDR3 has 13 amino acids. V shed 6 bases, J shed 0 bases, and the junction held 1 base outside the gene matches. Here the CDR3 DNA reads TGCAGCGTACTAGCGGTAGCCAAAAACATTCAGTACTTC. This translates into CSVLAVAKNIQYF.

In its sample, this clone was seen many times. The rearrangement links TRBV6-1 to TRBJ2-3; possibly TRBD2 for D (6 bases). The CDR3 covers 13 residues. Germline CDR1 and CDR2: MNHNS and SASEGT. Trimming took off 6 bases at V and 0 bases at J, with 7 bases between the two ends. Here the CDR3 reads CASRGGSTDTQYF. The CDR3 nucleotides are TGTGCCAGCAGGGGGGGAAGCACAGATACGCAGTATTTT.

This clone was counted ten times or more. The chain uses TRBV6-1 and TRBJ2-7; the match to TRBD2 covers 10 bases. Trimming at V came to 5 bases and at J to 4 bases, leaving 8 bases not matched to a gene. CDR1 and CDR2 (germline): MNHNS, SASEGT. CDR3 size: 15 residues. This CDR3 reads CASSFWTSGWYEQYF. The CDR3 DNA follows: TGTGCCAGCAGTTTCTGGACTAGCGGATGGTACGAGCAGTACTTC.

V gene TRBV20-1 combines with J gene TRBJ2-1; 13 positions match TRBD2. V gave up 7 bases and J gave up 8 bases; unmatched junction bases: 14. This CDR3 contains 16 residues. The V gene's germline CDR1 is DFQATT and CDR2 SNEGSKA (reference sequence). The CDR3 spells CSDSLPGTSGVYEQFF. For the CDR3, the DNA is TGCAGTGATTCACTCCCGGGGACTAGCGGGGTCTATGAGCAGTTCTTC.

In the case of this clone: This may come from a read error, since a much larger clone is one base off. The V and J genes are TRBV2 and TRBJ2-5, with D perhaps matching TRBD1 (5 bases). This CDR3 has 15 amino acids. Germline CDR1 is SNHLY and CDR2 is FYNNEI. The V and J ends lost 3 bases and 4 bases respectively, with 15 bases between them. For the CDR3, the DNA is TGTGCCAGCAGTGACGAACAGGCGGCAGGAGAGACCCAGTACTTC. It codes for CASSDEQAAGETQYF.

This clone appeared a few times. This may stem from a read error, because a much larger clone lies one nucleotide away. The chain joins TRBV11-3 to TRBJ2-4; TRBD2 aligns across 10 bases. Germline V gene sequence: CDR1 SGHNT, CDR2 YENEEA. This CDR3 comprises 17 residues. For the CDR3, the DNA is TGTGCCAGCAGCTTAGATGCCGGGACTAGCGTCATGGACATTAAGTACTTC. This sequence encodes CASSLDAGTSVMDIKYF. The variable domain in full, with the rest retrieved from reference TRBV11-3 and TRBJ2-4, is EAGVVQSPRYKIIEKKQPVAFWCNPISGHNTLYWYLQNLGQGPELLIRYENEEAVDDSQLPKDRFSAERLKGVDSTLKIQPAELGDSAVYLCASSLDAGTSVMDIKYFGAGTRLSVL.